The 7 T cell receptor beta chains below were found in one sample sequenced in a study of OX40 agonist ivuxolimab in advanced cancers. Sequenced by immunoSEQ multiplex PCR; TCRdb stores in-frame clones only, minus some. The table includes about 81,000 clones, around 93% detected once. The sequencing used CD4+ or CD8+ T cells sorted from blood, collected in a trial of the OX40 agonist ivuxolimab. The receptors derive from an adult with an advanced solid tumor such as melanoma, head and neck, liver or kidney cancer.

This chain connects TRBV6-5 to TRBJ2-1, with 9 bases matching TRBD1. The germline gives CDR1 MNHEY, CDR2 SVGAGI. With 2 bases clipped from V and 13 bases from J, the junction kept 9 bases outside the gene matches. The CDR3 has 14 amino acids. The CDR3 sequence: CASSYTDRGGGQFF. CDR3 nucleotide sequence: TGTGCCAGCAGTTACACGGACAGGGGCGGAGGACAGTTCTTC.

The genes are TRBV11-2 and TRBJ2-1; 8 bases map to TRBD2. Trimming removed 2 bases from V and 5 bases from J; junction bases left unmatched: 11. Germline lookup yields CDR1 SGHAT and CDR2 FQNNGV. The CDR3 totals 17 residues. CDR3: CASSLQAGEGIHNEQFF. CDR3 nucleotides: TGTGCCAGCAGCTTACAAGCGGGAGAGGGGATACACAATGAGCAGTTCTTC. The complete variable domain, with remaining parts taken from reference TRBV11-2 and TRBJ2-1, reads EAGVAQSPRYKIIEKRQSVAFWCNPISGHATLYWYQQILGQGPKLLIQFQNNGVVDDSQLPKDRFSAERLKGVDSTLKIQPAKLEDSAVYLCASSLQAGEGIHNEQFFGPGTRLTVL.

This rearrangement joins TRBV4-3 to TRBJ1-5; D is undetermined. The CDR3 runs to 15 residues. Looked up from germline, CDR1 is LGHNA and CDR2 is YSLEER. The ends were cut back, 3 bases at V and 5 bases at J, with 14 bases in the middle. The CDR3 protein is CASSHAHVVDQPQHF. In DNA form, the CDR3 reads TGCGCCAGCAGCCACGCACACGTGGTGGATCAGCCCCAGCATTTT.

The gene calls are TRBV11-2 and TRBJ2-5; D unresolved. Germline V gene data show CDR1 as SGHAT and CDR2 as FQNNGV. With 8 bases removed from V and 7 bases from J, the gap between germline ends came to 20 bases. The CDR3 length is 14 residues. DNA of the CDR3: TGTGCCAGCTCCCGGCCGGTGGAGTATGCGACCCAGTACTTC. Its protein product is CASSRPVEYATQYF.

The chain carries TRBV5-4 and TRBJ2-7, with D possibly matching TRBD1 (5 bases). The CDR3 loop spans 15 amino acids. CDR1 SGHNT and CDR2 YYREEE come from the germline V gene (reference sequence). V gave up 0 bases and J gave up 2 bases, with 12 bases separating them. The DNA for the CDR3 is TGTGCCAGCAGCTTGGGGGGCAGCCCTCCCTACGAGCAGTACTTC. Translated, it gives CASSLGGSPPYEQYF. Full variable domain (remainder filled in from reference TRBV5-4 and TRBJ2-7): ETGVTQSPTHLIKTRGQQVTLRCSSQSGHNTVSWYQQALGQGPQFIFQYYREEENGRGNFPPRFSGLQFPNYSSELNVNALELDDSALYLCASSLGGSPPYEQYFGPGTRLTVT.

The CDR3 loop is CASSSGQGTNEKLFF. The CDR3 DNA is TGTGCCAGCAGCTCGGGACAGGGAACTAATGAAAAACTGTTTTTT. The rearrangement uses TRBV7-6 and TRBJ1-4; 9 bases align to TRBD1. The junction had 1 base not matched to a gene; V was cut back by 4 bases and J by 1 base. Germline V gene sequence: CDR1 SGHVS, CDR2 FNYEAQ. The CDR3 runs 15 residues.

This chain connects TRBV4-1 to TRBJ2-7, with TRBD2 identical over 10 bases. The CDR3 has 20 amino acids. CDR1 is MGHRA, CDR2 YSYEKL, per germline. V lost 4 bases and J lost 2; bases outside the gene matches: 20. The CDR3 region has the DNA TGCGCCAGCAGCCCTTCTGGTACTAGCGGGACCGTTAAGGCCCCCTACGAGCAGTACTTC. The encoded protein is CASSPSGTSGTVKAPYEQYF.